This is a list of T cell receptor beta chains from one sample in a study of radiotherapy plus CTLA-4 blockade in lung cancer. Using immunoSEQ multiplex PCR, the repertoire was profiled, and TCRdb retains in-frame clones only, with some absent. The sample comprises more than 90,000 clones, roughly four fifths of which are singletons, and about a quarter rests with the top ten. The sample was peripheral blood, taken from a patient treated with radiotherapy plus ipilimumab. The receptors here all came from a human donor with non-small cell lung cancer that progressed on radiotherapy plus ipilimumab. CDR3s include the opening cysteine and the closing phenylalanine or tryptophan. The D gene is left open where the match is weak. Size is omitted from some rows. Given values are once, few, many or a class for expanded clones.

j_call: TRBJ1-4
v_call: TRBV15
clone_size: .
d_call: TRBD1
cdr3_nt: TGTGCCACCAGCCGACGGGACAGCCAACTGTTTTTT
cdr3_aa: CATSRRDSQLFF

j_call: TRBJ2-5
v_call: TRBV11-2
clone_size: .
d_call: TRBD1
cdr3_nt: TGTGCCAGCAGCTTAGGCGCAGGGGGCCGAGAGACCCAGTACTTC
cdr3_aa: CASSLGAGGRETQYF

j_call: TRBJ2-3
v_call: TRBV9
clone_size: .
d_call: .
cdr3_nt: TGTGCCAGCAGCGTAGGGGTTGGCGGGAGCACAGATACGCAGTATTTT
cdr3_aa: CASSVGVGGSTDTQYF

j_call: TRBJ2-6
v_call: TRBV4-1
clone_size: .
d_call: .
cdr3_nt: TGCGCCAGCAGCCAAGATCTAGCCGTCCTGACTTTC
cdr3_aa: CASSQDLAVLTF

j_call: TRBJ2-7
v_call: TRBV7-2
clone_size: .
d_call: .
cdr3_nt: TGTGCCAGCAGCTTAGGGTTTAGTTGGTCCTACGAGCAGTACTTC
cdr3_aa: CASSLGFSWSYEQYF

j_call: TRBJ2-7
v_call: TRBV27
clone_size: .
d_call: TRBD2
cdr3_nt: TGTGCCAGCAGTTATTCTAGCGGGAGCTCCTCCTACGAGCAGTACTTC
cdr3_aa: CASSYSSGSSSYEQYF

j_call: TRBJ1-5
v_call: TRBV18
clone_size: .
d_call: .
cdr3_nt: TGTGCCAGCTCACAAGAAGCGGGGACCCTCAATCAGCCCCAGCATTTT
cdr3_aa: CASSQEAGTLNQPQHF

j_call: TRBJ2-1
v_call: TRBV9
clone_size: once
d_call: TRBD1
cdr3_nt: TGTGCCAGCAGCGTCCAACCGGGACAGGGGTACAATGAGCAGTTCTTC
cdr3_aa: CASSVQPGQGYNEQFF

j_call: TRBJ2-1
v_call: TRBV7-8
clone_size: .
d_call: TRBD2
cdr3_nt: TGTGCCAGCAGCTCCGGGACTAGTTTTGACAATGAGCAGTTCTTC
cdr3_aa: CASSSGTSFDNEQFF

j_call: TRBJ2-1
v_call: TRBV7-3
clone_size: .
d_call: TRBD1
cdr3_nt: TGTGCCGGCAGCGGAGGGACAGGGGTCTACAATGAGCAGTTCTTC
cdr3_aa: CAGSGGTGVYNEQFF

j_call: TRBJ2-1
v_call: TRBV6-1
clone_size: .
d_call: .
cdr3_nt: TGTGCCAGCAATCAGCCGGGAGTCAAAGAGCAGTTCTTC
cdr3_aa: CASNQPGVKEQFF

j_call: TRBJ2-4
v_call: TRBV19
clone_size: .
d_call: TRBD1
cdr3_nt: TGTGCCAGTAGTATGGGGGACAGGGGTAGTTACATTCAGTACTTC
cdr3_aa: CASSMGDRGSYIQYF

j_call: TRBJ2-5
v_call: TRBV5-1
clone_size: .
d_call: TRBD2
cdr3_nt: TGCGCCAGCAGCCCGGGGGGTCAAGAGACCCAGTACTTC
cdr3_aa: CASSPGGQETQYF

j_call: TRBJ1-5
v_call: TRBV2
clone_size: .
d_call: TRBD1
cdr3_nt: TGTGCCAGCAAGCTAGACAGGGGGGGCAATCAGCCCCAGCATTTT
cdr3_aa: CASKLDRGGNQPQHF

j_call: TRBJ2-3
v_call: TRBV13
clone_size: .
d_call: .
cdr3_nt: TGTGCCAGCAGCTTTAACTCAGATACGCAGTATTTT
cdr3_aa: CASSFNSDTQYF

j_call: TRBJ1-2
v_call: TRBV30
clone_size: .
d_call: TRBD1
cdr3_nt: TGTGCCTGGAGTGACCCCGGGACAGGGAAAGGCTACACCTTC
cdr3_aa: CAWSDPGTGKGYTF

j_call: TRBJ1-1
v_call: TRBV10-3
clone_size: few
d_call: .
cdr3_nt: TGTGCCATCCAACACATGAACACTGAAGCTTTCTTT
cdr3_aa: CAIQHMNTEAFF

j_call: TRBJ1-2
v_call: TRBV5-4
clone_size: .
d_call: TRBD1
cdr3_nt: TGTGCCAGCAGCACGGGGGACAGAAATTATGGCTACACCTTC
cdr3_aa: CASSTGDRNYGYTF

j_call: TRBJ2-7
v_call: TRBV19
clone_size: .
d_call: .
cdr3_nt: TGTGCCAGTAGTCGCGGCTACGAGCAGTACTTC
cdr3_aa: CASSRGYEQYF

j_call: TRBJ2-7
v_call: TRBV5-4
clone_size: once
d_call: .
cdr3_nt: TGTGCCAGCAGCAAGACCGGGTGGGGGGACAACGAGCAGTACTTC
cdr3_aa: CASSKTGWGDNEQYF

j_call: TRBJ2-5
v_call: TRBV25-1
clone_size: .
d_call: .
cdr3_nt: TGTGCCAGCAGTGATACCGGGACATCGAGGGAGACCCAGTACTTC
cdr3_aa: CASSDTGTSRETQYF

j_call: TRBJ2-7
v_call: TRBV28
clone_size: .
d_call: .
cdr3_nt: TGTGCCAGCAGCCCTGACAGCTACGAGCAGTACTTC
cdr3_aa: CASSPDSYEQYF

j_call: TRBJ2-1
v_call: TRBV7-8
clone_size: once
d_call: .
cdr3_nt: TGTGCCAGCAGCCGGGAGTTCCTGGACACCCTCTACAATGAGCAGTTCTTC
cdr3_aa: CASSREFLDTLYNEQFF